The clone carrying this T cell receptor beta chain has only a few counts. The antigen remains unidentified. This CDR3 has 16 amino acids. Germline values: CDR1 MNHNS, CDR2 SASEGT. V lost 7 bases and J lost 2, with 15 bases in between. TCRbeta library construction was performed incorporating unique molecular identifiers. MiXCR, applied by TCRdb to the PCR reads, yields one record per CDR3 protein. The profile covers around 450,000 distinct CDR3 sequences, with around two fifths appearing a single time and 27% taken by the ten largest. These data come from a study of T-cell reconstitution after alpha-beta-depleted transplantation in children. Study-wide results and caveats: Alpha-beta T cells present about two months after transplant were reported to originate from several hundred expanded graft clones. It was newly produced T cells that mostly accounted for T-cell counts and diversity one year after transplant.

The sequence derives from a girl aged 2-10 years with aplastic anemia, due to receive a stem cell transplant. The chain links TRBV6-1 to TRBJ2-6, with D tentatively TRBD1 (6 bases). This sample comprised PBMCs, obtained before TCRalphabeta/CD19-depleted stem cell transplant. In nucleotides, the CDR3 is TGTGCCAGCATCCTAGTACAGGGTGCTGGGGCCAACGTCCTGACTTTC. Residues: CASILVQGAGANVLTF.